Sequencing of this TCR beta chain was carried out in a study of T cell changes during pregnancy in multiple sclerosis. Looked up from germline, CDR1 is PRHDT and CDR2 is FYEKMQ (reference sequence). The CDR3 loop spans 16 amino acids. V shed 5 bases, J shed 4 bases, and the junction held 12 bases outside the gene matches. Sequenced by immunoSEQ multiplex PCR; TCRdb stores in-frame clones only, minus some. The repertoire holds about 22,000 clones, with about 84% as singletons. The source is a female donor with multiple sclerosis, enrolled in a pregnancy study. The rearrangement links TRBV13 to TRBJ2-7; 9 bases line up with TRBD2. Specimen: CD8+ T cells from peripheral blood mononuclear cells, collected before pregnancy. The CDR3 region is CASSPYSSGMKYEQYF. The CDR3 coding sequence is TGTGCCAGCAGCCCATATTCTAGCGGGATGAAGTACGAGCAGTACTTC.